This T cell receptor beta chain was documented in a study of PD-1 blockade in classical Hodgkin lymphoma. Study-wide context: On a schedule of every 2 weeks, patients received nivolumab 3 mg/kg intravenously.

This clone was observed a few times. Measured with immunoSEQ multiplex PCR; TCRdb has only the in-frame clones, and not every one. Of approximately 39,000 clones listed, 70% to 80% are singletons. The time point denotes: cycle 4 day 1 (C4D1), after six to seven weeks of nivolumab. Relapse was seen in all patients after autologous stem cell transplantation, and brentuximab vedotin exposure was variable. This CDR3 has 13 residues. CDR1 and CDR2 (germline): MNHEY, SVGAGI. Trimming cost V 0 bases and J 7 bases; bases outside gene matches: 1. Sequencing was performed on peripheral blood mononuclear cells (PBMCs), taken before the fourth cycle of nivolumab. This rearrangement joins TRBV6-5 to TRBJ1-2; 8 bases are a match to TRBD1. This receptor was identified in a human donor with classical Hodgkin lymphoma. CDR3 protein: CASSYSTGGGYTF. As DNA, the CDR3 is TGTGCCAGCAGTTACTCAACAGGGGGTGGCTACACCTTC.